These T cell receptor beta chains were read from a single sample in a study of CD8 T cell repertoires and HIV-1 epitope variants. Their specific antigens are unknown. Sequenced by immunoSEQ multiplex PCR; TCRdb stores in-frame clones only, minus some. The profile covers 6,000 or so clones, with around two thirds appearing a single time and over 40% taken by the ten largest. The specimen was cultured CD8+ T cells derived from PBMCs. These TCRs come from a male donor with HIV. Each CDR3 is given with its conserved first and last residue. A D gene is named only where the DNA matches it firmly. Rows give clone size only sometimes, using once, few, many, or a class for an expanded clone.

CDR3nt	CDR3aa	j_gene	d_gene	v_gene	abundance
TGCGCCAGCAGCTTGGAGGCTTCTAATGAAAAACTGTTTTTT	CASSLEASNEKLFF	TRBJ1-4	-	TRBV5-1	-
TGTGCCAGCAGCTACCGGGACAGGGGTAGCGACGAGCAGTACTTC	CASSYRDRGSDEQYF	TRBJ2-7	TRBD1	TRBV7-9	-
TGTGCCAGCAGTGAAGCCCCTAGGGACAACTATGGCTACACCTTC	CASSEAPRDNYGYTF	TRBJ1-2	-	TRBV2	once
TGCGCCAGCAGCCAACTAGCGGGAGATGGCAATGAGCAGTTCTTC	CASSQLAGDGNEQFF	TRBJ2-1	TRBD2	TRBV4-1	-
TGTGCCAGCAGTCAGGCCGGTCTGAACACTGAAGCTTTCTTT	CASSQAGLNTEAFF	TRBJ1-1	-	TRBV6-5	few
TGTGCCAGCAGCCATCACCGGGGTTATGGCTACACCTTC	CASSHHRGYGYTF	TRBJ1-2	-	TRBV7-9	-
TGTGCCAGCAACCTACTAGCGAGCCGGCCGGATACGCAGTATTTT	CASNLLASRPDTQYF	TRBJ2-3	TRBD2	TRBV7-9	-
TGTGCCAGCAGCCTAGCTAGCGGCCAAGAGACCCAGTACTTC	CASSLASGQETQYF	TRBJ2-5	TRBD2	TRBV14	few
TGTGCCAGCAGCCCAGGGGGCTCTTATATATCCTACGAGCAGTACTTC	CASSPGGSYISYEQYF	TRBJ2-7	TRBD1	TRBV5-6	-
TGTGCCACCACGGGTCAAAAACTGTTTTTT	CATTGQKLFF	TRBJ1-4	-	TRBV28	-
TGTGCCAGCAGCTCACAAACTAGCGAGCGCTCCTACGAGCAGTACTTC	CASSSQTSERSYEQYF	TRBJ2-7	TRBD2	TRBV7-9	-
TGTGCCAGCATTCGACCTGGCGACACTGAAGCTTTCTTT	CASIRPGDTEAFF	TRBJ1-1	-	TRBV11-2	-
TGTGCCAGCAGTTTATCGAGCGGGGGGTTGTACAATGAGCAGTTCTTC	CASSLSSGGLYNEQFF	TRBJ2-1	TRBD2	TRBV27	-
TGTGCCAGTGTTCCCCCGAGGGGCCAGTACACCGGGGAGCTGTTTTTT	CASVPPRGQYTGELFF	TRBJ2-2	-	TRBV5-6	-
TGTGCCAGCAGCTCCACAGGGTCAGAGACCCAGTACTTC	CASSSTGSETQYF	TRBJ2-5	-	TRBV11-2	-
TGTGCCAGCAGCCCCCTAAACACTGAAGCTTTCTTT	CASSPLNTEAFF	TRBJ1-1	-	TRBV7-6	few
TGTGCCAGCAGCTTAGTTGGGGGGGCGATGAACACTGAAGCTTTCTTT	CASSLVGGAMNTEAFF	TRBJ1-1	-	TRBV7-8	-
TGTGCCAGCAGTTCTCCCCACAGGGGCGCCGTCTACGAGCAGTACTTC	CASSSPHRGAVYEQYF	TRBJ2-7	TRBD1	TRBV27	-
TGTGCCAGCAGCTCAGAGGAGGGTAACCCTGGAAACACCATATATTTT	CASSSEEGNPGNTIYF	TRBJ1-3	-	TRBV4-2	-
TGTGCCAGCAACCAGGGGCCTGGCTACACCTTC	CASNQGPGYTF	TRBJ1-2	-	TRBV28	-
TGCGCCAGCAGCCAACCCAGGGTCGCTGAAGCTTTCTTT	CASSQPRVAEAFF	TRBJ1-1	-	TRBV4-1	few
TGTGCCAGCAGCGGGGGAGGGACGAGGGGCACAGATACGCAGTATTTT	CASSGGGTRGTDTQYF	TRBJ2-3	TRBD2	TRBV5-4	-
TGTGCCAGCAGCTTGAGTTCCGTTAGGTCGAAGGAAAAACTGTTTTTT	CASSLSSVRSKEKLFF	TRBJ1-4	-	TRBV7-3	-
TGTGCCAGTAGTGTCGACGGCAATCAGCCCCAGCATTTT	CASSVDGNQPQHF	TRBJ1-5	-	TRBV19	-
TGTGCCAGTAGTATTGGAGCGGGGGGTGCGAGCTCCTACGAGCAGTACTTC	CASSIGAGGASSYEQYF	TRBJ2-7	TRBD2	TRBV19	-
TGTGCCAGCAGTGAGCCCGCCCGGAACTACAATGAGCAGTTCTTC	CASSEPARNYNEQFF	TRBJ2-1	-	TRBV6-1	-
TGTGCCAGCAAGCAGGGTGACTATGGGGCCAACGTCCTGACTTTC	CASKQGDYGANVLTF	TRBJ2-6	-	TRBV27	-
TGTGCCAGCAGCCATACAGGGGACTCTGAAGCTTTCTTT	CASSHTGDSEAFF	TRBJ1-1	TRBD1	TRBV13	-